The 28 T cell receptor beta chains in this list originate from one sample, sequenced in a study of OX40 agonist ivuxolimab in advanced cancers. Using immunoSEQ multiplex PCR, the repertoire was profiled, and TCRdb retains in-frame clones only, with some absent. The sample records 80,000 to 95,000 clones, around 90% being singletons. This sample comprised CD4+ or CD8+ T cells sorted from blood, obtained in a trial of the OX40 agonist ivuxolimab. The receptors derive from an adult with an advanced solid tumor such as melanoma, head and neck, liver or kidney cancer.

This clone was counted between two and nine times. The CDR3 loop is CASSLALDSPIVRHF. CDR3 nucleotides: TGTGCCAGCAGCTTAGCGCTGGACAGTCCCATCGTTCGGCATTTT. The chain employs TRBV7-2 and TRBJ1-5, with a weak D call TRBD1 (6 bases). The length of the CDR3 is 15 residues. V shed 0 bases and J shed 15 bases, with 21 bases lying between them. Germline loops: CDR1 SGHTA, CDR2 FQGNSA.

CDR3 sequence: CASSEDSRRGYTF. The CDR3 DNA is TGTGCCAGCAGTGAGGACTCCCGACGAGGCTACACCTTC. V usage is TRBV25-1 and J usage is TRBJ1-2; D uncertain. This CDR3 contains 13 residues. CDR1 is MGHDK, CDR2 SYGVNS, per germline. The V end lost 3 bases, the J end lost 8 bases, and 13 bases lay between the germline ends.

V usage is TRBV9 and J usage is TRBJ2-3, with 7 bases aligning to TRBD2. Germline V gene sequence: CDR1 SGDLS, CDR2 YYNGEE. This CDR3 spans 16 amino acids. Losses at the gene ends were 2 bases for V and 0 bases for J; bases not matched to a gene: 6. This chain's CDR3 is CASSVSLAVSTDTQYF. CDR3 DNA: TGTGCCAGCAGCGTTTCCCTAGCGGTTAGCACAGATACGCAGTATTTT.

The DNA for the CDR3 is TGTGCCAGCAGCGCCGACCGACGTACCCAGTACTTC. Translation: CASSADRRTQYF. This chain connects TRBV11-3 to TRBJ2-5, with D hard to call. Germline V gene lookup returns CDR1 SGHNT and CDR2 YENEEA. The germline V and J ends were trimmed by 5 bases and 8 bases, with 12 bases remaining between them. The CDR3 has 12 amino acids.

This clone was seen a single time. The chain has TRBV7-2 and TRBJ2-6; a weak D match, TRBD1 (6 bases). V dropped 1 base and J dropped 3 bases, with 10 bases sitting between them. In germline, CDR1 is SGHTA, CDR2 FQGNSA. The CDR3 extends over 16 amino acids. CDR3 sequence (DNA): TGTGCCAGCAGCTTAGGTGGGGGCCATGGGGCCAACGTCCTGACTTTC. Amino acid sequence: CASSLGGGHGANVLTF.

The chain has TRBV6-6 and TRBJ1-4; D is possibly TRBD1 (5 bases). Between the trimmed V and J ends, which lost 2 bases and 12 bases, there was a span of 7 bases. The germline V gene has CDR1 MNHNY and CDR2 SVGAGI (reference sequence). CDR3 size: 11 residues. CDR3 region: CASSYRGELFF. As DNA, the CDR3 is TGTGCCAGCAGTTACAGGGGTGAACTGTTTTTT.

This clone has a count of ten or more. The rearrangement joins TRBV5-4 to TRBJ1-1; no reliable D call. With 0 bases removed from V and 7 bases from J, the gap between germline ends came to 10 bases. The CDR3 runs to 13 residues. Germline V CDR1 and CDR2: SGHNT, YYREEE (reference sequence). The CDR3 spells CASSLDGTGEAFF. The CDR3 nucleotides are TGTGCCAGCAGCTTGGACGGAACGGGTGAAGCTTTCTTT.

This clone appeared a few times. The chain couples TRBV5-6 to TRBJ2-2; 11 bases agree with TRBD1. The CDR3 totals 17 residues. Per germline, CDR1 SGHDT and CDR2 YYEEEE. The junction had 9 bases not matched to a gene; V was cut back by 4 bases and J by 4 bases. CDR3 sequence reads: CASSPDRGLWGTGELFF. The CDR3 DNA reads TGTGCCAGCAGCCCGGACAGGGGGCTTTGGGGCACCGGGGAGCTGTTTTTT.

The chain combines TRBV19 with TRBJ2-7; 7 nucleotides align to TRBD1. Trimming took 4 bases from V and 6 from J; bases not matched to a gene: 3. Germline V gives CDR1 LNHDA, CDR2 SQIVND (reference sequence). The CDR3 contains 12 residues. The CDR3 is CASSKQGSEQYF. The CDR3 DNA reads as TGTGCCAGTAGTAAACAGGGGTCCGAGCAGTACTTC.

The V and J genes are TRBV18 and TRBJ2-5; D is possibly TRBD1 (6 bases). The CDR3 contains 15 residues. CDR1 and CDR2 from the germline V gene are KGHSH and LQKENI. V was shortened by 2 bases and J by 2 bases, with 12 bases between the two germline ends. The CDR3 region has the DNA TGTGCCAGCTCACCATTTAAACAGGGTCAAGAGACCCAGTACTTC. Its translation is CASSPFKQGQETQYF.

This chain joins TRBV5-1 and TRBJ1-1; TRBD1 might be the D (6 bases). The CDR3 is made up of 15 amino acids. Germline V CDR1 and CDR2: SGHRS, YFSETQ. The germline V and J ends were trimmed by 3 bases and 5 bases, with 17 bases remaining between them. The CDR3 loop is CASSSKSTGSTEAFF. The CDR3 coding sequence is TGCGCCAGCAGCTCAAAATCCACAGGGTCTACTGAAGCTTTCTTT.

The chain carries TRBV27 and TRBJ1-2, with a possible D match to TRBD1 (5 bases). Germline assignment: CDR1 MNHEY and CDR2 SMNVEV (reference sequence). CDR3 length: 18 amino acids. V shed 6 bases and J shed 5 bases, with 28 bases lying between them. CDR3 residues: CASREKGQPRLTGYGYTF. In DNA form, the CDR3 reads TGTGCCAGCAGAGAAAAAGGACAACCTCGACTAACTGGGTATGGCTACACCTTC.

The chain uses TRBV4-2 and TRBJ2-3, with TRBD2 identical over 12 bases. Germline values: CDR1 LGHNA, CDR2 YNFKEQ. V was pared by 1 base and J by 1 base, with 3 bases of the junction left unmatched. The length of the CDR3 is 17 residues. The CDR3 here is CASSQVRTSGGTDTQYF. The CDR3 DNA follows: TGTGCCAGCAGCCAAGTCCGGACTAGCGGGGGCACAGATACGCAGTATTTT.

CDR3 residues: CASSILTIEEQFF. CDR3 sequence (DNA): TGTGCCAGCAGCATACTCACAATCGAGGAGCAGTTCTTC. V gene TRBV5-5 combines with J gene TRBJ2-1; D is ambiguous. The CDR3 length is 13 residues. In germline, CDR1 is SGHKS, CDR2 YYEKEE (reference sequence). V was pared by 4 bases and J by 10 bases, with 15 bases between. The full variable domain, completed using reference TRBV5-5 and TRBJ2-1, is DAGVTQSPTHLIKTRGQQVTLRCSPISGHKSVSWYQQVLGQGPQFIFQYYEKEERGRGNFPDRFSARQFPNYSSELNVNALLLGDSALYLCASSILTIEEQFFGPGTRLTVL.

The rearrangement uses TRBV5-1 and TRBJ2-7, with D unresolved. The CDR3 is made up of 12 amino acids. V lost 4 bases and J 4 bases, leaving 9 bases between the germline ends. Germline V lookup: CDR1 SGHRS, CDR2 YFSETQ. CDR3: CASSGKVYEQYF. The CDR3 DNA sequence: TGCGCCAGCAGCGGAAAAGTGTACGAGCAGTACTTC.

The chain carries TRBV7-8 and TRBJ2-7; D gene ambiguous. Deletions cut 5 bases from V and 7 bases from J, with 15 bases between. This CDR3 contains 13 residues. Germline-derived CDR1 and CDR2 are SGHVS and FQNEAQ. The chain's CDR3 is CASSLGPQGEQYF. The DNA of the CDR3 is TGTGCCAGCAGCCTTGGCCCCCAAGGGGAGCAGTACTTC.

This chain joins TRBV6-5 and TRBJ1-2; D is unresolved. The CDR3 is 13 amino acids. Trimming took off 2 bases at V and 4 bases at J, with 8 bases between the two ends. Per germline, CDR1 MNHEY and CDR2 SVGAGI. CDR3: CASSYAQPYGYTF. The CDR3 nucleotides read TGTGCCAGCAGTTACGCGCAGCCCTATGGCTACACCTTC.

The rearrangement links TRBV10-3 to TRBJ1-4, with D uncertain. Germline CDR1 ENHRY, CDR2 SYGVKD. This CDR3 contains 14 residues. V was cut by 3 bases and J by 3 bases, with 8 bases left in between. CDR3 amino acids: CAISEHGSNEKLFF. The CDR3, as DNA: TGTGCCATCAGTGAACACGGGTCTAATGAAAAACTGTTTTTT.

The rearrangement links TRBV7-9 to TRBJ1-2; D call uncertain. Trimming left V 5 bases short and J 0 bases short, with 13 bases between. In germline, CDR1 is SEHNR, CDR2 FQNEAQ (reference sequence). The CDR3 length is 15 residues. The CDR3 region has the DNA TGTGCCAGCAGCCCCAGCAGTTATCCTAACTATGGCTACACCTTC. Its translation is CASSPSSYPNYGYTF.

The chain links TRBV7-2 to TRBJ1-1; D unresolved. The CDR3 is made up of 15 amino acids. CDR1 and CDR2 from the germline V gene are SGHTA and FQGNSA. Trimming took off 2 bases at V and 7 bases at J, with 17 bases between the two ends. CDR3: CASSLLDVRVGEAFF. The CDR3 DNA sequence: TGTGCCAGCAGCTTATTGGACGTTCGGGTTGGTGAAGCTTTCTTT. Combining the CDR3 with reference TRBV7-2 and TRBJ1-1 gives the whole variable domain GAGVSQSPSNKVTEKGKDVELRCDPISGHTALYWYRQSLGQGLEFLIYFQGNSAPDKSGLPSDRFSAERTGGSVSTLTIQRTQQEDSAVYLCASSLLDVRVGEAFFGQGTRLTVV.

CDR3: CASRAGTGTGELFF. CDR3 DNA: TGTGCCAGCAGGGCCGGGACAGGAACCGGGGAGCTGTTTTTT. The rearrangement joins TRBV6-1 to TRBJ2-2, with 8 bases that match TRBD1. The V segment lost 6 bases and the J segment 5 bases; nucleotides outside the gene matches: 5. The germline V gene encodes CDR1 MNHNS and CDR2 SASEGT. The CDR3 totals 14 residues.

As regards this clone: An end of the junction differs from the germline gene, which may be a read error. The V gene is TRBV29-1, the J gene TRBJ2-7; 7 nucleotides match TRBD1. Germline CDR1 SQVTM, CDR2 ANQGSEA. The CDR3 loop spans 12 amino acids. The CDR3: CSIERGPYEQYF. CDR3 coding DNA: TGCAGCATTGAAAGGGGGCCCTACGAGCAGTACTTC.

This CDR3 reads CASSNTGTGGSREKLFF. The CDR3 DNA is TGTGCCAGCAGCAACACCGGGACAGGGGGATCCAGAGAAAAACTGTTTTTT. This chain connects TRBV5-8 to TRBJ1-4; 11 bases line up with TRBD1. V lost 4 bases to trimming and J lost 8 bases; unmatched junction nucleotides: 13. CDR1 is SGHTS, CDR2 YDEGEE, per germline. The CDR3 has 17 residues.

This sequence joins TRBV28 and TRBJ1-4; the D gene is possibly TRBD1 (6 bases). Looked up from germline, CDR1 is MDHEN and CDR2 is SYDVKM. V shed 5 bases and J shed 7 bases, with 17 bases lying between them. The CDR3 has 15 amino acids. The chain's CDR3 is CASSVRDTVGEKLFF. The CDR3 DNA reads as TGTGCCAGCAGTGTTCGGGACACCGTGGGTGAAAAACTGTTTTTT.

The chain combines TRBV18 with TRBJ2-7; D possibly corresponds to TRBD2 (5 bases). CDR3 length: 14 residues. Germline CDR1 reads KGHSH; CDR2 reads LQKENI. Trimming shortened V by 2 bases and J by 3 bases, and 11 bases separated the two germline ends. DNA for the CDR3: TGTGCCAGCTCACCAGCGGGTCGACACTACGAGCAGTACTTC. Translating gives CASSPAGRHYEQYF.

The rearrangement uses TRBV6-5 and TRBJ2-3; a possible D gene is TRBD2 (6 bases). CDR3 length equals 14 residues. Germline V gene lookup returns CDR1 MNHEY and CDR2 SVGAGI. V lost 5 bases and J 3 bases, leaving 12 bases between the germline ends. The CDR3 reads CASSRDGRTDTQYF. CDR3 DNA: TGTGCCAGCAGTCGGGACGGGAGAACAGATACGCAGTATTTT.

This chain connects TRBV5-1 to TRBJ1-1; D may be TRBD1 (6 bases). The germline CDR1 and CDR2 sequences are SGHRS and YFSETQ. CDR3 length: 14 amino acids. Deletions cut 5 bases from V and 2 bases from J, with 13 bases between. The DNA of the CDR3 is TGCGCCAGCAGTCCGGACAGTGATAACACTGAAGCTTTCTTT. Protein: CASSPDSDNTEAFF.

Comment on this clone: Other DNA sequences in this specimen translate into the identical CDR3. The rearrangement links TRBV28 to TRBJ2-7, with 7 nucleotides matching TRBD1. The J segment lost 4 bases and the V segment lost 9 bases, leaving 15 bases of the junction unmatched. The V gene's germline CDR1 is MDHEN and CDR2 SYDVKM. CDR3 length: 15 residues. In DNA, the CDR3 is TGTGCCAGTCGGACGGGACAGACTTTAGGGTACGAGCAGTACTTC. Translated, it gives CASRTGQTLGYEQYF.